The T cell receptor (beta chain) under discussion was sequenced for a study of cytomegalovirus exposure and HLA in healthy donors. Broader study findings: DRB1 had the most TCR associations and HLA-C the fewest, a later analysis found, with rates varying by HLA locus. Cytomegalovirus-associated status was assigned to some 160 TCR beta chains.

The PCR contained 60 Vbeta and 13 Jbeta primers. Original processing notes: Tens of millions of unique TCR beta chains, roughly 11 million shared, were counted in a later analysis. Profiled with immunoSEQ multiplex PCR; TCRdb holds only in-frame clones, not every one. The D gene and trimming were derived from the DNA, and the V and J assignments and clone size from that table. This table holds 85,000 to 130,000 clones, roughly two thirds found once. About this clone itself: As yet, its antigen is unknown.

CDR1 SGDLS and CDR2 YYNGEE come from the germline V gene. Trimming removed 0 bases at V and 3 bases at J, with 10 bases between. The CDR3 extends over 14 amino acids. Sequencing was done on a sample of PBMCs. The sequence derives from a female donor in good health and CMV-seronegative. The chain recombines TRBV9 with TRBJ2-7; TRBD1 is a possible D gene (6 bases). CDR3 sequence (DNA): TGTGCCAGCAGCGTAGGGCTAGGGGGCTACGAGCAGTACTTC. Its protein product is CASSVGLGGYEQYF.